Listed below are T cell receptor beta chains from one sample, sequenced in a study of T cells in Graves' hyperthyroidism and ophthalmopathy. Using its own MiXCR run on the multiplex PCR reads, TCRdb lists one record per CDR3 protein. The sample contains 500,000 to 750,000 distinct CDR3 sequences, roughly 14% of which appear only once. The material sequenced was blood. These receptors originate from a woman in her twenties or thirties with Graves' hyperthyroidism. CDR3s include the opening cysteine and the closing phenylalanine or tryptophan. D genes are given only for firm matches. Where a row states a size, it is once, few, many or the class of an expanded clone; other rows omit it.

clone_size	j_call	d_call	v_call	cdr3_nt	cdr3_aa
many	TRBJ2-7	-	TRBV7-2	TGTGCCAGCAGGTCACCCGGGAGCTCTTACCTGGAGCAGTACTTC	CASRSPGSSYLEQYF
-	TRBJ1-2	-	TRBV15	TGTGCCACCAGCAGAGATCTGATGGCGGGCTCTGGCTACACCTTC	CATSRDLMAGSGYTF
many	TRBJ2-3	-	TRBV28	TGTGCCAGCAGCCAGATCAGGGGCTTTACTAGCACAGATACGCAGTATTTT	CASSQIRGFTSTDTQYF
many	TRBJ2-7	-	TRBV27	TGTGCCAGCAGTTGGCGTAGGGGGGGACTGGGGGGACCATACGAGCAGTACTTC	CASSWRRGGLGGPYEQYF
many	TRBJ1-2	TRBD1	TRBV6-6	TGTGCCAGCAGTTACTGGGGACAGGGCAGCTATGGCTACACCTTC	CASSYWGQGSYGYTF
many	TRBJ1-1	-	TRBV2	TGTGCCAGCAGTGAAACTGACAGTCTGAACACTGAAGCTTTCTTT	CASSETDSLNTEAFF
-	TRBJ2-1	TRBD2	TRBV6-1	TGTGCCAGCATTGGGGCTAGCGGGGCAAGGGAGCAGTTCTTC	CASIGASGAREQFF
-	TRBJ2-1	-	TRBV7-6	TGTGCCAGCAGCTTTAGGGGGGGGCCCAACAATGAGCAGTTCTTC	CASSFRGGPNNEQFF
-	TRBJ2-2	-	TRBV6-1	TGTGCCAGCAGCTCGGTAGGCGGGGAGCTGTTTTTT	CASSSVGGELFF
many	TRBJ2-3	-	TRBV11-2	TGTGCCAGCAGCCCGAGGCCAGATACGCAGTATTTT	CASSPRPDTQYF